The rows below give T cell receptor beta chains drawn from one sample of a study of T-cell memory formation after mild COVID-19. TCRdb reanalysed the 5' RACE reads using MiXCR and keeps one entry per CDR3 protein. The sample holds fewer than 300,000 distinct CDR3 sequences, more than 15% seen once. The source material was PBMCs or a T cell subset sorted from them (not recorded which). The receptor source for this set is a man aged 18 to 29 who had mild COVID-19 (a few samples of this study predate the infection). Cell type and time point are not known. Both conserved end residues are part of each CDR3. The order of the fields is V gene, J gene, CDR3 protein.

v_call: TRBV4-3; j_call: TRBJ2-1; cdr3_aa: CASSRGTGSINEQFF
v_call: TRBV10-3; j_call: TRBJ2-6; cdr3_aa: CAISEVASGANVLTF
v_call: TRBV6-5; j_call: TRBJ1-1; cdr3_aa: CASSQLQGAGTEAFF
v_call: TRBV15; j_call: TRBJ2-7; cdr3_aa: CATSRDSRGSREQYF
v_call: TRBV12-3/TRBV12-4; j_call: TRBJ1-2; cdr3_aa: CASSLASGPHGYTF
v_call: TRBV28; j_call: TRBJ1-2; cdr3_aa: CASSLSRHGYTF
v_call: TRBV9; j_call: TRBJ2-5; cdr3_aa: CASSVGGIQGETQYF
v_call: TRBV12-3/TRBV12-4; j_call: TRBJ2-4; cdr3_aa: CASSAGTGHQREGIQYF
v_call: TRBV4-2; j_call: TRBJ1-1; cdr3_aa: CASRRGQGELNTEAFF
v_call: TRBV7-8; j_call: TRBJ2-3; cdr3_aa: CASNPRAPRRGIDTQYF
v_call: TRBV12-3/TRBV12-4; j_call: TRBJ1-2; cdr3_aa: CASSFHSPEDGYTF
v_call: TRBV15; j_call: TRBJ2-2; cdr3_aa: CATSGTGGGISGELFF
v_call: TRBV6-1; j_call: TRBJ2-3; cdr3_aa: CASSEVGSQHDTQYF
v_call: TRBV20-1; j_call: TRBJ2-3; cdr3_aa: CSASRPWTDTQYF
v_call: TRBV12-3/TRBV12-4; j_call: TRBJ1-5; cdr3_aa: CASSRVWQPQHF
v_call: TRBV15; j_call: TRBJ2-3; cdr3_aa: CATSTSTGAFTDTQYF
v_call: TRBV20-1; j_call: TRBJ2-1; cdr3_aa: CSATSGGYNEQFF
v_call: TRBV6-5; j_call: TRBJ1-2; cdr3_aa: CASSFGQAKDQISYTF
v_call: TRBV7-9; j_call: TRBJ1-1; cdr3_aa: CASSLLWGGNTEAFF
v_call: TRBV28; j_call: TRBJ1-1; cdr3_aa: CAVRRYTEAFF
v_call: TRBV6-2/TRBV6-3; j_call: TRBJ1-1; cdr3_aa: CASSRQGGGTEAFF
v_call: TRBV7-8; j_call: TRBJ1-1; cdr3_aa: CASSLAGTGNFGAFF
v_call: TRBV7-2; j_call: TRBJ2-2; cdr3_aa: CASSLTGGSTGELFF
v_call: TRBV5-1; j_call: TRBJ1-5; cdr3_aa: CASSLEGAYQPQHF